A selection of T cell receptor beta chains follows, all from one sample in a study of OX40 agonist ivuxolimab in advanced cancers. Here immunoSEQ multiplex PCR was the method, and the copy in TCRdb shows in-frame clones only, minus some. The data show approximately 15,000 clones, 80% seen once. The sequencing here drew on CD4+ or CD8+ T cells sorted from blood, taken in a trial of the OX40 agonist ivuxolimab. Every receptor here comes from an adult with an advanced solid tumor such as melanoma, head and neck, liver or kidney cancer. CDR3s include the opening cysteine and the closing phenylalanine or tryptophan. D genes are given only for firm matches. Size values are once, few and many counts, or a class for expanded clones, and some rows have none.

size | J | V | D | DNA | CDR3
- | TRBJ1-2 | TRBV7-3 | - | TGTGCCAGCAGCTTAACTGGTTTTGATGGCTACACCTTC | CASSLTGFDGYTF
- | TRBJ1-6 | TRBV28 | - | TGTGCCAGCAGTTTCGGACGGGCAGGTTCACCCCTCCACTTT | CASSFGRAGSPLHF
- | TRBJ2-7 | TRBV7-9 | - | TGTGCCAGCAGCTTAGCTTGGACAGACTACGAGCAGTACTTC | CASSLAWTDYEQYF
- | TRBJ2-5 | TRBV27 | - | TGTGCCAGCAGTTCCCTTGGGGGGCGGGGGAAACTAGAGACCCAGTACTTC | CASSSLGGRGKLETQYF
- | TRBJ2-5 | TRBV29-1 | - | TGCGGCGTGATCCAAGAGACCCAGTACTTC | CGVIQETQYF
- | TRBJ2-5 | TRBV5-4 | - | TGTGCCAGCAGCTTGAGATGGTTCAAGGGACTTACAGAGACCCAGTACTTC | CASSLRWFKGLTETQYF
- | TRBJ2-7 | TRBV23-1 | TRBD1 | TGCGCCAGCAGCCAAGATCCTCCCGGGACAGTATCCTACGAGCAGTACTTC | CASSQDPPGTVSYEQYF
- | TRBJ2-2 | TRBV5-6 | - | TGTGCCAGCAGCTTGAGTACCGGGGAGCTGTTTTTT | CASSLSTGELFF
- | TRBJ2-2 | TRBV27 | TRBD1 | TGTGCCAGCAGTTTTAATCTCGGGGACAGGGTAACCGGGGAGCTGTTTTTT | CASSFNLGDRVTGELFF
- | TRBJ2-2 | TRBV6-6 | - | TGTGCCAGCAGAGGGAGTGGACAGGGGGAGCTGTTTTTT | CASRGSGQGELFF
- | TRBJ2-2 | TRBV29-1 | - | TGCAGCGTTCGACTAGAGAACACCGGGGAGCTGTTTTTT | CSVRLENTGELFF
- | TRBJ1-2 | TRBV14 | - | TGTGCCAGCAGCCAAGGGGGAGGGGATGGCTACACCTTC | CASSQGGGDGYTF
- | TRBJ2-7 | TRBV7-2 | - | TGTGCCAGCAGCCGAGGGGGGGACTACGAGCAGTACTTC | CASSRGGDYEQYF
- | TRBJ2-5 | TRBV7-9 | - | TGTGCCAGCAGCTTAGGTGGCTGGGCATATGAGACCCAGTACTTC | CASSLGGWAYETQYF
once | TRBJ1-1 | TRBV6-5 | - | TGTGCCAGCCAATACGGATGGAACACTGAAGCTTTCTTT | CASQYGWNTEAFF
- | TRBJ2-7 | TRBV27 | - | TGTGCCAGCAGTTTCGGTGTTGCCTACGAGCAGTACTTC | CASSFGVAYEQYF
- | TRBJ2-3 | TRBV7-9 | - | TGTGCCAGCAGCCAACAAGATACGCAGTATTTT | CASSQQDTQYF
- | TRBJ1-3 | TRBV14 | - | TGTGCCAGCAGCCATCGATCGACTTTCTCTGGAAACACCATATATTTT | CASSHRSTFSGNTIYF
- | TRBJ1-4 | TRBV28 | - | TGTGCCAGCAGTTTTGTAGCAGCGAATGAAAAACTGTTTTTT | CASSFVAANEKLFF
- | TRBJ2-1 | TRBV27 | - | TGTGCCAGCAGTTCAGACTCCTACAATGAGCAGTTCTTC | CASSSDSYNEQFF
few | TRBJ1-2 | TRBV29-1 | - | TGCAGCGTTGAAGAGAGGGGCGGCTACACCTTC | CSVEERGGYTF
once | TRBJ2-1 | TRBV6-5 | - | TGTGCCAGCAGTTGGACAGTCTACAATGAGCAGTTCTTC | CASSWTVYNEQFF
- | TRBJ1-2 | TRBV27 | - | TGTGCCAGCAGTTTATCGTTGGCGGGGATCGCTCACTATGGCTACACCTTC | CASSLSLAGIAHYGYTF
few | TRBJ1-1 | TRBV7-2 | TRBD1 | TGTGCCAGCAGCTTAGCGAGAGACAGGGGTTTTTTGGATGTGAACACTGAAGCTTTCTTT | CASSLARDRGFLDVNTEAFF
once | TRBJ2-3 | TRBV4-1 | TRBD2 | TGCGCCAGCAGGCACACTAGCGGGGCTTACACAGATACGCAGTATTTT | CASRHTSGAYTDTQYF
- | TRBJ2-7 | TRBV7-2 | - | TGTGCCAGCAGCTCTTGGGGGTACGAAGTCTACGAGCAGTACTTC | CASSSWGYEVYEQYF
- | TRBJ1-1 | TRBV28 | - | TGTGCCAGCAGTTTATGGGGTTTAGAAGCTTTCTTT | CASSLWGLEAFF
- | TRBJ2-7 | TRBV27 | - | TGTGCCAGCAGGCGCGCCGGGACCCTGAGCTCCTACGAGCAGTACTTC | CASRRAGTLSSYEQYF
- | TRBJ2-3 | TRBV7-9 | - | TGTGCCAGCAGCTTCCGGACCGGGACTGGGGCAGATACGCAGTATTTT | CASSFRTGTGADTQYF
once | TRBJ1-2 | TRBV12-5 | - | TGTGCTAGTGGACCTGAGATGAACTATGGCTACACCTTC | CASGPEMNYGYTF
- | TRBJ1-1 | TRBV29-1 | - | TGCAGCGTTGTTGGCACTGAAGCTTTCTTT | CSVVGTEAFF
- | TRBJ2-2 | TRBV4-1 | - | TGCGCCAGCCGCCTTTACCTCGGGGGAGACACCGGGGAGCTGTTTTTT | CASRLYLGGDTGELFF
- | TRBJ1-5 | TRBV6-5 | TRBD1 | TGTGCCAGCAGTATGGGACAGGGGGATCAGCCCCAGCATTTT | CASSMGQGDQPQHF
- | TRBJ1-2 | TRBV27 | TRBD1 | TGTGCCAGCAGTTTATCGACAGGGTATGATGGCTACACCTTC | CASSLSTGYDGYTF
- | TRBJ1-2 | TRBV19 | - | TGTGCCAGTAGTATAGGTACAGCCTACGGCTACACCTTC | CASSIGTAYGYTF
- | TRBJ1-6 | TRBV7-8 | TRBD1 | TGTGCCAGCAGTTCAGACAGGGTAGCCTATAATTCACCCCTCCACTTT | CASSSDRVAYNSPLHF
- | TRBJ2-5 | TRBV28 | - | TGTGCCAGCAGCAGTGCGGGGGCTGGAGAGACCCAGTACTTC | CASSSAGAGETQYF
once | TRBJ2-5 | TRBV7-8 | - | TGTGCCAGCAGCTTATCGGGGGAGACCCAGTACTTC | CASSLSGETQYF
- | TRBJ2-1 | TRBV5-1 | - | TGCGCCAGCAGCTTTGTCACCAACAATGAGCAGTTCTTC | CASSFVTNNEQFF
- | TRBJ1-6 | TRBV7-9 | - | TGTGCCAGCAGCCCCCCGACCGGTTATAATTCACCCCTCCACTTT | CASSPPTGYNSPLHF
- | TRBJ2-5 | TRBV11-1 | TRBD2 | TGTGCCAGCATGAAGCGGGGGGGCCCGGAGACCCAGTACTTC | CASMKRGGPETQYF
- | TRBJ1-1 | TRBV6-6 | - | TGTGCCAGCAGTTACTCCCCAGCGACTGAAGCTTTCTTT | CASSYSPATEAFF
- | TRBJ1-1 | TRBV10-3 | - | TGTGCCATCAGTGAGTCGGGACCAGGGACTGAAGCTTTCTTT | CAISESGPGTEAFF
- | TRBJ1-1 | TRBV7-6 | - | TGTGCCAGCAGCTTAGAGGCAGGGACCACTGAAGCTTTCTTT | CASSLEAGTTEAFF
- | TRBJ2-3 | TRBV28 | TRBD2 | TGTGCCAGCAGTTCGGGGGTACTAGCGGGGGAGGGCACAGATACGCAGTATTTT | CASSSGVLAGEGTDTQYF
few | TRBJ2-7 | TRBV2 | TRBD1 | TGTGCCAGAGGACAGGATGGCTACGAGCAGTACTTC | CARGQDGYEQYF
medium-sized | TRBJ1-1 | TRBV11-2 | TRBD1 | TGTGCCAGCAGCCCGGACAGGGGGTCGAACACTGAAGCTTTCTTT | CASSPDRGSNTEAFF
once | TRBJ1-1 | TRBV19 | - | TGTGCCAGTAGTGCCTACTCTACTGGAGTCACTGAAGCTTTCTTT | CASSAYSTGVTEAFF
- | TRBJ2-4 | TRBV5-6 | - | TGTGCCAGCAGCCCTACAGGGAATCTAGCCAAAAACATTCAGTACTTC | CASSPTGNLAKNIQYF
- | TRBJ2-7 | TRBV5-8 | - | TGTGCCAGCAGCTTAGGACATGCCGTGGAGCAGTACTTC | CASSLGHAVEQYF
- | TRBJ1-6 | TRBV9 | TRBD1 | TGTGCCAGCAGCGTAGGGGGACAGGGGAATTCACCCCTCCACTTT | CASSVGGQGNSPLHF
- | TRBJ2-2 | TRBV6-5 | - | TGTGCCAGCAGTTACATGGGGGCCGGGGAGCTGTTTTTT | CASSYMGAGELFF
- | TRBJ2-7 | TRBV7-9 | TRBD1 | TGTGCCAGCAGCCCCCGGGACAGGGCCGAGCAGTACTTC | CASSPRDRAEQYF
- | TRBJ2-7 | TRBV5-5 | - | TGTGCCAGCAGCTTGGGACAGAGGGAGCAGTACTTC | CASSLGQREQYF
- | TRBJ1-5 | TRBV2 | - | TGTGCCAGCGACACGGGACTTAGCAATCAGCCCCAGCATTTT | CASDTGLSNQPQHF